The clone carrying this TCR beta chain was observed many times. A library of TCRbeta sequences, prepared with unique molecular identifiers, was generated. One entry per CDR3 protein, called by TCRdb with MiXCR from the PCR reads. The sample lists about 360,000 distinct CDR3 sequences; 13% were seen once. This record belongs to a study of T-cell reconstitution after alpha-beta-depleted transplantation in children. V shed 0 bases and J shed 4 bases, with 12 bases lying between them. CDR3 length: 15 residues. Per the germline V gene, CDR1 is DFQATT and CDR2 is SNEGSKA (reference sequence). This rearrangement joins TRBV20-1 to TRBJ2-2; tentative D call: TRBD2 (5 bases). The receptor comes from a human donor who donated a stem cell graft to a child with Fanconi anemia. Sequencing used PBMCs, obtained from the stem cell graft. The CDR3 nucleotides read TGCAGTGCTAGAGATGGCGTTGCGGGCACCGGGGAGCTGTTTTTT. This translates into CSARDGVAGTGELFF.